The next 6 T cell receptor beta chains were all read from a single sample in a study of CD8+ T cells in alopecia areata (dated by TCRdb to the late 2010s). The sample's time point label, decoded: less than five weeks on oral tofacitinib. Taken with the paper, the label for treatment or condition translates to: oral pan-JAK inhibitor, 5-10 mg twice daily. Libraries were prepared through the immunoSEQ multiplex PCR assay. RNA was extracted from all samples and reverse transcribed into cDNA as template for TCR sequencing. TCRdb provides this immuneACCESS table in a form limited to in-frame rearrangements. Some clones are lacking; in checked studies, under half of them reflect an unresolved V gene, and why the rest are absent is not known. The sample table lists 150,000 or so clones, under 70% of them with a count of one. The ten top clones hold 0.91% of the sample. Sequencing used CD4+ T cells sorted from blood, obtained at week 4, from a patient treated with tofacitinib. All receptors derive from a human donor with alopecia areata.

The J gene is TRBJ2-1, the V gene TRBV9, with unresolved D. The V end lost 0 bases, the J end lost 0 bases, and 16 bases lay between the germline ends. Germline CDR1 and CDR2: SGDLS and YYNGEE. CDR3 length: 18 amino acids. The CDR3 region has the DNA TGTGCCAGCAGCGTAGACCCCCATGCGGTTAGCTCCTACAATGAGCAGTTCTTC. This codes for CASSVDPHAVSSYNEQFF. The full variable domain, in which reference TRBV9 and TRBJ2-1 provide the parts outside the CDR3, is DSGVTQTPKHLITATGQRVTLRCSPRSGDLSVYWYQQSLDQGLQFLIQYYNGEERAKGNILERFSAQQFPDLHSELNLSSLELGDSALYFCASSVDPHAVSSYNEQFFGPGTRLTVL.

This clone showed up just a few times. The chain links TRBV5-1 to TRBJ1-3; D is ambiguous. V was clipped by 4 bases and J by 0 bases, with 11 bases between them. CDR1 is SGHRS and CDR2 is YFSETQ in the germline V gene. The CDR3 runs 15 residues. As DNA, the CDR3 is TGCGCCAGCAGCGTCGGACGGAGCTCTGGAAACACCATATATTTT. Residues: CASSVGRSSGNTIYF.

This clone was observed a handful of times. The genes are TRBV29-1 and TRBJ2-7; 9 bases line up with TRBD2. V lost 4 bases, J lost 4 bases, and 14 bases stayed unmatched. The germline V gene has CDR1 SQVTM and CDR2 ANQGSEA. The CDR3 is made up of 16 amino acids. The CDR3 DNA follows: TGCAGCGTTGCGGGGGCTGGGATAGCGGGGGATTACGAGCAGTACTTC. It codes for CSVAGAGIAGDYEQYF.

This chain connects TRBV7-9 to TRBJ1-2; D perhaps matches TRBD1 (6 bases). V was shortened by 5 bases and J by 0 bases, with 19 bases between the two germline ends. The CDR3 has 17 residues. Germline-derived CDR1 and CDR2 are SEHNR and FQNEAQ (reference sequence). This CDR3 is CASSPWDKAAANYGYTF. In DNA form, the CDR3 reads TGTGCCAGCAGCCCATGGGACAAGGCCGCAGCTAACTATGGCTACACCTTC.

V gene TRBV30 combines with J gene TRBJ1-2; D ambiguous. Trimming stripped 0 bases from V and 4 bases from J, with 12 bases between. This CDR3 spans 14 amino acids. Germline values: CDR1 GTSNPN, CDR2 SVGIG (reference sequence). The CDR3 DNA sequence: TGTGCCTGGAGTGTAAGTGGGTTCGGCTATGGCTACACCTTC. Its translation is CAWSVSGFGYGYTF.

This sequence joins TRBV11-2 and TRBJ2-7; TRBD2 aligns across 7 bases. This CDR3 is built from 12 residues. V lost 4 bases, J lost 5 bases, and 2 bases stayed unmatched. Germline-derived CDR1 and CDR2 are SGHAT and FQNNGV. DNA of the CDR3: TGTGCCAGCAGCTGGAGCGGGGACGAGCAGTACTTC. As protein: CASSWSGDEQYF.